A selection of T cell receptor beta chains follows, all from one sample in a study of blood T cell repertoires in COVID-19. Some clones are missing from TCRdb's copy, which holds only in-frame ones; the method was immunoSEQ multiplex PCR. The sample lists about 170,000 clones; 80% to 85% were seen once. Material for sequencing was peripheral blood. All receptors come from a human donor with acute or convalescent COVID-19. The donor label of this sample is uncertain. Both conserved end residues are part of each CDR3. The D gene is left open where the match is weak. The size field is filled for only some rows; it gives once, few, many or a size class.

CDR3nt: TGTGCCAGCAGTTACTTGGGACTGCCTTCAGATACGCAGTATTTT
CDR3aa: CASSYLGLPSDTQYF
abundance: NA
d_gene: NA
j_gene: TRBJ2-3
v_gene: TRBV6-2/TRBV6-3

CDR3nt: TGTGCCAGCAGTGACACAGGGCCCCCCAATTTGACCCTCCACTTT
CDR3aa: CASSDTGPPNLTLHF
abundance: NA
d_gene: NA
j_gene: TRBJ1-6
v_gene: TRBV6-1

CDR3nt: TGTGCCACCCGAATGGCGGGGCAGCCCCAGCATTTT
CDR3aa: CATRMAGQPQHF
abundance: few
d_gene: NA
j_gene: TRBJ1-5
v_gene: TRBV2

CDR3nt: TGTGCCAGCAGCCCCCGGACAGGAATTTCTGGAAACACCATATATTTT
CDR3aa: CASSPRTGISGNTIYF
abundance: NA
d_gene: TRBD1
j_gene: TRBJ1-3
v_gene: TRBV7-3

CDR3nt: TGTGCCTGGAGTGGCGCCTTCGGGAGTGTTGATACGCAGTATTTT
CDR3aa: CAWSGAFGSVDTQYF
abundance: NA
d_gene: NA
j_gene: TRBJ2-3
v_gene: TRBV30

CDR3nt: TGTGCCAGCAGTGAAGGTAGGACTAGCGGATACAATGAGCAGTTCTTC
CDR3aa: CASSEGRTSGYNEQFF
abundance: NA
d_gene: TRBD2
j_gene: TRBJ2-1
v_gene: TRBV6-1

CDR3nt: TGTGCCAGCAGTTTCCTCCGCGGACGGGGATCAACTAATGAAAAACTGTTTTTT
CDR3aa: CASSFLRGRGSTNEKLFF
abundance: NA
d_gene: NA
j_gene: TRBJ1-4
v_gene: TRBV27

CDR3nt: TGCAGCGTCGTTAACCCCAGGCAGGGCGAGCAGTACTTC
CDR3aa: CSVVNPRQGEQYF
abundance: NA
d_gene: NA
j_gene: TRBJ2-7
v_gene: TRBV29-1

CDR3nt: TGTGCCAGCACCCTAGGCCTCCCAGCCACCTACGAGCAGTACTTC
CDR3aa: CASTLGLPATYEQYF
abundance: once
d_gene: NA
j_gene: TRBJ2-7
v_gene: TRBV7-8

CDR3nt: TGTGCCTGGAAGGGACAGCCGAGCTCCTACGAGCAGTACTTC
CDR3aa: CAWKGQPSSYEQYF
abundance: NA
d_gene: TRBD1
j_gene: TRBJ2-7
v_gene: TRBV30

CDR3nt: TGTGCCAGTAGTCAGACTAGCGGGACAGAGACCCAGTACTTC
CDR3aa: CASSQTSGTETQYF
abundance: NA
d_gene: TRBD2
j_gene: TRBJ2-5
v_gene: TRBV19

CDR3nt: TGTGCCAGTAGTGCTAACAGGGGTAAGGGAACTGAAGCTTTCTTT
CDR3aa: CASSANRGKGTEAFF
abundance: NA
d_gene: TRBD1
j_gene: TRBJ1-1
v_gene: TRBV19

CDR3nt: TGTGCCAGCAGTTACGTGCGCGGAAGCTCCTACGAGCAGTACTTC
CDR3aa: CASSYVRGSSYEQYF
abundance: once
d_gene: NA
j_gene: TRBJ2-7
v_gene: TRBV6-2/TRBV6-3

CDR3nt: TGTGCCACCAGCTTGCGGGCCTACAATGAGCAGTTCTTC
CDR3aa: CATSLRAYNEQFF
abundance: once
d_gene: NA
j_gene: TRBJ2-1
v_gene: TRBV15

CDR3nt: TGCGCCAGCAGCCCTTTGGCGGGAGTGAACGAGCAGTACTTC
CDR3aa: CASSPLAGVNEQYF
abundance: NA
d_gene: TRBD2
j_gene: TRBJ2-7
v_gene: TRBV5-1